The clone carrying this T cell receptor beta chain was seen more than once but under ten times. The junction had 16 bases not matched to a gene; V was cut back by 4 bases and J by 0 bases. CDR3 length: 20 amino acids. Germline V lookup: CDR1 MNHNS, CDR2 SASEGT. Survey-level immunoSEQ v3.0 assays were run. Some clones are missing from TCRdb's copy, which holds only in-frame ones; the method was immunoSEQ multiplex PCR. The data hold 20,000 to 30,000 clones, with approximately 79% observed a single time. This entry comes from a study of long-term antiretroviral therapy in people with HIV. The chain is built from TRBV6-1 and TRBJ1-3, with 9 bases identical to TRBD1. The source is a woman aged 40 to 55 with HIV. The starting material was unsorted PBMCs, obtained 1.2 years after starting antiretroviral therapy. CDR3 nucleotide sequence: TGTGCCAGCAGTGTGACACCGGGACAGGGAAGTCGCGGCTCTGGAAACACCATATATTTT. This encodes CASSVTPGQGSRGSGNTIYF.